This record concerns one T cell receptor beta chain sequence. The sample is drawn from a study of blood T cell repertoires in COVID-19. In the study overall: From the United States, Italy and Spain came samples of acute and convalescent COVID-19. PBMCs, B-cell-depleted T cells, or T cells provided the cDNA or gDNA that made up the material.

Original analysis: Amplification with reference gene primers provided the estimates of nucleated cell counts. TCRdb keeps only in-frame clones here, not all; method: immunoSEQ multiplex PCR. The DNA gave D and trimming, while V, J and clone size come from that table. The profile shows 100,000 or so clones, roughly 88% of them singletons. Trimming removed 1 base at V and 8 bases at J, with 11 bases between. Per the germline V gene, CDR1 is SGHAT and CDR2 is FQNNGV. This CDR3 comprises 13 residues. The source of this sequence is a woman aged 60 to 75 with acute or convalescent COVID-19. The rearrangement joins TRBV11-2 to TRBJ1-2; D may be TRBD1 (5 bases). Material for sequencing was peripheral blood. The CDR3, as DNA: TGTGCCAGCAGCTTAGTCTCAGGGTGGGGCTACACCTTC. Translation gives CASSLVSGWGYTF.